Listed below are T cell receptor beta chains from one sample, sequenced in a study of cytomegalovirus exposure and HLA in healthy donors. The protocol was immunoSEQ multiplex PCR, while the TCRdb copy is restricted to in-frame clones and leaves out a portion. This table has about 200,000 clones, 70% to 85% appearing once. What was sequenced was PBMCs. These receptors were collected from a man aged 40-49 years in good health and CMV-seropositive. Both conserved end residues are part of each CDR3. The order of the fields is clone size, V gene, J gene, D gene, CDR3 DNA, CDR3 protein. D genes are given only for firm matches. Expanded clones are given a class, and other clones once, few, many or no size at all.

>NA|TRBV29-1|TRBJ1-2|NA
TGCAGCGCGGGGGGGGCCGACTATGGCTACACCTTC
CSAGGADYGYTF
>NA|TRBV11-2|TRBJ2-3|NA
TGTGCCAGCAGACAGGGAGGCACAGATACGCAGTATTTT
CASRQGGTDTQYF
>NA|TRBV2|TRBJ1-2|TRBD1
TGTGCCAGCAGCCCGCCGGGACAGTATGGCTACACCTTC
CASSPPGQYGYTF
>once|TRBV9|TRBJ2-5|TRBD2
TGTGCCAGCAGCACCCGACTGACTAGCGGGGGGAAAGAGACCCAGTACTTC
CASSTRLTSGGKETQYF
>NA|TRBV4-1|TRBJ2-5|TRBD2
TGCGCCAGCAGCCAAGGGACTAGCGGGGAGACCCAGTACTTC
CASSQGTSGETQYF
>few|TRBV4-3|TRBJ2-2|TRBD2
TGCGCCAGCAGCCAAGATTACCTAGCGGGAGTCGGGGAGCTGTTTTTT
CASSQDYLAGVGELFF
>NA|TRBV9|TRBJ1-2|TRBD1
TGTGCCAGCAGCGTAGCTACGATCGGGACAGGGGGCGGTGGCTACACCTTC
CASSVATIGTGGGGYTF
>NA|TRBV2|TRBJ2-2|NA
TGTGCCAGCAGTGCAGGGTCGAGCGGGGAGCTGTTTTTT
CASSAGSSGELFF
>NA|TRBV6-1|TRBJ1-6|TRBD1
TGTGCCAGCAGTTTGACAGGGCTGGATAATTCACCCCTCCACTTT
CASSLTGLDNSPLHF
>NA|TRBV13|TRBJ2-2|NA
TGTGCCAGCAGCTTAGCTACCGGGGAGCTGTTTTTT
CASSLATGELFF
>NA|TRBV28|TRBJ2-1|TRBD1
TGTGCCAGCAGTCAACCGGACAGGTACAATGAGCAGTTCTTC
CASSQPDRYNEQFF
>NA|TRBV4-1|TRBJ2-1|TRBD1
TGCGCCAGCAGCCAAGCGGACAGGGGCGGGATCAATGAGCAGTTCTTC
CASSQADRGGINEQFF
>NA|TRBV5-4|TRBJ2-1|TRBD2
TGTGCCAGCAGCCGCAGAGCGGGATCCTCCTACAATGAGCAGTTCTTC
CASSRRAGSSYNEQFF
>few|TRBV7-2|TRBJ1-5|NA
TGTGCCAGCAGCCTTGAGGGTGGGGTCAGCCCCCAGCATTTT
CASSLEGGVSPQHF
>NA|TRBV7-9|TRBJ2-5|TRBD1
TGTGCCAGCAGCTTACGGGAACTAGGGGGCCGGTACTTC
CASSLRELGGRYF
>NA|TRBV6-1|TRBJ2-5|NA
TGTGCCACCCAGGACGGACAGGAAGGGAGGCCCCAGTACTTC
CATQDGQEGRPQYF
>NA|TRBV6-4|TRBJ1-3|NA
TGTGCCAGCAGTGACTCGACGCAGGGCCACACCATATATTTT
CASSDSTQGHTIYF
>NA|TRBV21-1|TRBJ1-2|NA
TGTGCCAGCAGCAAAGGGCAGGGTGGCGACTATGGCTACACCTTC
CASSKGQGGDYGYTF
>NA|TRBV5-1|TRBJ1-2|NA
TGCGCCAGCAGCTTGGCCGTCCAGGGGTATGGCTACACCTTC
CASSLAVQGYGYTF
>NA|TRBV2|TRBJ1-5|NA
TGTGCCAGCAGTTCTTTTATTGGCAATCAGCCCCAGCATTTT
CASSSFIGNQPQHF
>few|TRBV7-2|TRBJ2-7|NA
TGTGCCAGCAGCTTGGACTATTTCCTCTCCTACGAGCAGTACTTC
CASSLDYFLSYEQYF
>once|TRBV11-2|TRBJ2-7|TRBD2
TGTGCCAGCAGCTTTCAGGGAGGGAACTCCTACGAGCAGTACTTC
CASSFQGGNSYEQYF
>NA|TRBV6-1|TRBJ1-1|NA
TGTGCCAGCAGGTTGGGAGTGAACACTGAAGCTTTCTTT
CASRLGVNTEAFF
>NA|TRBV15|TRBJ1-2|NA
TGTGCCACCAGCAGTTTCGGGACACACGGGGAGGGCTACACCTTC
CATSSFGTHGEGYTF
>NA|TRBV7-2|TRBJ2-3|TRBD1
TGTGCCAGCAGCTTGGACAGGGGGCAAAGTAGGATAGATACGCAGTATTTT
CASSLDRGQSRIDTQYF
>few|TRBV5-4|TRBJ1-1|NA
TGTGCCAGCAGCTCCTCACCCCCGACAGCTGGAACTGAAGCTTTCTTT
CASSSSPPTAGTEAFF
>NA|TRBV7-8|TRBJ1-2|NA
TGTGCCAGCAGCCTCGTAAGGGGGAGTGGGGTGTATGGCTACACCTTC
CASSLVRGSGVYGYTF
>few|TRBV5-5|TRBJ1-5|TRBD1
TGTGCCAGCAGCCGCGGGACAGGGTCTTATAGCAATCAGCCCCAGCATTTT
CASSRGTGSYSNQPQHF
>NA|TRBV21-1|TRBJ2-1|NA
TGTGCCAGCAGCAAAGAAGGTAGCGGGAGGTGGTCCTACAATGAGCAGTTCTTC
CASSKEGSGRWSYNEQFF
>NA|TRBV5-1|TRBJ2-5|NA
TGCGCCAGCAGCTTGAGGACAACGGGAGAGACCCAGTACTTC
CASSLRTTGETQYF
>NA|TRBV4-2|TRBJ1-5|NA
TGTGCCAGCAGCCAAGAAATGACAGCTAATCAGCCCCAGCATTTT
CASSQEMTANQPQHF
>NA|TRBV5-4|TRBJ2-5|TRBD2
TGTGCCAGCAGCTTGGGGGGACTAGCGGGAGGAGGGGGTGAGACCCAGTACTTC
CASSLGGLAGGGGETQYF
>NA|TRBV10-1|TRBJ2-2|NA
TGCGCCAGCAGTGAGAAGGGGTTCACCGGGGAGCTGTTTTTT
CASSEKGFTGELFF
>NA|TRBV11-2|TRBJ1-4|TRBD1
TGTGCCAGCAGCTGGGACAGGGGGCTCGAAAAACTGTTTTTT
CASSWDRGLEKLFF
>NA|TRBV5-1|TRBJ1-5|TRBD1
TGCGCCAGCAGCTCCACAGGGGGCGGTCAGCCCCAGCATTTT
CASSSTGGGQPQHF
>NA|TRBV6-5|TRBJ2-5|NA
TGTGCCAGCAGTCACGAGGGAGTACCCGGGACCCAGTACTTC
CASSHEGVPGTQYF
>NA|TRBV2|TRBJ2-7|TRBD2
TGTGCCAGCACCCCCGGGACTAGTTATCCGAGCTCCTACGAGCAGTACTTC
CASTPGTSYPSSYEQYF
>NA|TRBV29-1|TRBJ2-7|TRBD2
TGCAGTATACTAGCGGGAGATTCCTACGAGCAGTACTTC
CSILAGDSYEQYF
>few|TRBV19|TRBJ1-4|NA
TGTGCCAGTAAGGACAGTTTAGGTGAAAAACTGTTTTTT
CASKDSLGEKLFF
>few|TRBV11-2|TRBJ1-5|NA
TGTGCCAGCAGCTTAACCAGGGGCGGCAATCAGCCCCAGCATTTT
CASSLTRGGNQPQHF
>NA|TRBV19|TRBJ2-3|NA
TGTGCCAGTCCCCGACTAGATACGCAGTATTTT
CASPRLDTQYF
>NA|TRBV4-2|TRBJ2-7|TRBD2
TGTGCCAGCCAATCGGAACAGCGGGGCTCCTACGAGCAGTACTTC
CASQSEQRGSYEQYF